This is a list of T cell receptor beta chains from one sample in a study of OX40 agonist ivuxolimab in advanced cancers. Assay: immunoSEQ multiplex PCR; the TCRdb copy retains only in-frame clones and omits some. The data show 54,000 or so clones, roughly 84% seen once. This sample comprised CD4+ or CD8+ T cells sorted from blood, obtained in a trial of the OX40 agonist ivuxolimab. These receptors were collected from an adult with an advanced solid tumor such as melanoma, head and neck, liver or kidney cancer. The CDR3 runs from the conserved cysteine through the conserved F or W. Fields, in order: V gene, J gene, CDR3 protein.

TRBV7-3	TRBJ2-7	CASSRDGGKQYF
TRBV6-4	TRBJ2-1	CASSNSGGNQFF
TRBV19	TRBJ1-1	CASRKGDLNTEAFF
TRBV28	TRBJ1-5	CASTPQGQPQHF
TRBV9	TRBJ1-2	CASSLTGLNYGYTF
TRBV5-1	TRBJ1-2	CASRQDGPEYGYTF
TRBV7-9	TRBJ2-5	CASSLGTDGSAQYF
TRBV10-3	TRBJ2-1	CAISDLAGGSYNEQFF
TRBV30	TRBJ1-1	CAWSHMNTEAFF
TRBV7-2	TRBJ2-5	CASSLRTLQETQYF
TRBV29-1	TRBJ2-5	CSVLKDNQETQYF